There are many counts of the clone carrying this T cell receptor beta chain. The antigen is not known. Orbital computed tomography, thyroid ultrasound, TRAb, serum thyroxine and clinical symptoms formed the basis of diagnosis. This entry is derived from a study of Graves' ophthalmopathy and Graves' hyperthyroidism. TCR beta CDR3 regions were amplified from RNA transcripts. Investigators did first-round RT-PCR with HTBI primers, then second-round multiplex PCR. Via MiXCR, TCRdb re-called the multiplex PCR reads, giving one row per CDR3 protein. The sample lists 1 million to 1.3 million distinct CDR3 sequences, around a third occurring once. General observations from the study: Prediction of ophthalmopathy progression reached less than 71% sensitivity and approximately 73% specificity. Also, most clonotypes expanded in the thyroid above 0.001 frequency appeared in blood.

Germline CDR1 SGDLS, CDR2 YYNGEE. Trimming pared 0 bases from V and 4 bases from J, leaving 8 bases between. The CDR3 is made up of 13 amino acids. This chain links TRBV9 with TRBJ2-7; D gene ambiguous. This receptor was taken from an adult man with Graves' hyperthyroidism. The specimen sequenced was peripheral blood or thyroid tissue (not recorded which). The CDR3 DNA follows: TGTGCCAGCAGCGTAGATCTCCAATACGAGCAGTACTTC. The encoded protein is CASSVDLQYEQYF.